This is a list of T cell receptor beta chains from one sample in a study of T cell responses to AZD1222 COVID-19 vaccine. Sequenced by immunoSEQ multiplex PCR; TCRdb stores in-frame clones only, minus some. This sample has roughly 90,000 clones, with 85% to 95% found just once. Sequencing was performed on peripheral blood, taken on day 0 of MenACWY control vaccination. These TCRs come from an adult in good health. Both conserved end residues are part of each CDR3. The order of the fields is D gene, J gene, CDR3 length, V gene, CDR3 protein, CDR3 DNA. The D gene is left open where the match is weak.

d_call: NA
j_call: TRBJ2-7
cdr3_length: 13
v_call: TRBV7-9
cdr3_aa: CASSSPGAAEQYF
cdr3_nt: TGTGCCAGCAGCTCTCCGGGGGCGGCCGAGCAGTACTTC

d_call: NA
j_call: TRBJ1-6
cdr3_length: 12
v_call: TRBV10-3
cdr3_aa: CAIRQADSPLHF
cdr3_nt: TGTGCCATCAGGCAGGCTGATTCACCCCTCCACTTT

d_call: TRBD1
j_call: TRBJ2-7
cdr3_length: 14
v_call: TRBV6-5
cdr3_aa: CASSYLRQGIEQYF
cdr3_nt: TGTGCCAGCAGTTACCTCCGACAGGGGATTGAGCAGTACTTC

d_call: NA
j_call: TRBJ2-2
cdr3_length: 14
v_call: TRBV21-1
cdr3_aa: CASSARHVTGELFF
cdr3_nt: TGTGCCAGCAGCGCCCGACACGTCACCGGGGAGCTGTTTTTT

d_call: TRBD1
j_call: TRBJ1-1
cdr3_length: 13
v_call: TRBV7-2
cdr3_aa: CASSLWTGLEAFF
cdr3_nt: TGTGCCAGCAGCTTATGGACAGGGCTCGAAGCTTTCTTT

d_call: TRBD1
j_call: TRBJ2-1
cdr3_length: 15
v_call: TRBV4-1
cdr3_aa: CASSQAITGDNEQFF
cdr3_nt: TGCGCCAGCAGCCAAGCAATTACAGGGGACAATGAGCAGTTCTTC

d_call: TRBD1
j_call: TRBJ1-4
cdr3_length: 13
v_call: TRBV28
cdr3_aa: CASSQRQGEKLFF
cdr3_nt: TGTGCCAGCAGCCAACGACAGGGAGAAAAACTGTTTTTT

d_call: NA
j_call: TRBJ2-4
cdr3_length: 14
v_call: TRBV4-1
cdr3_aa: CASSQPATANIQYF
cdr3_nt: TGCGCCAGCAGCCAACCAGCAACAGCAAACATTCAGTACTTC

d_call: NA
j_call: TRBJ1-4
cdr3_length: 14
v_call: TRBV7-9
cdr3_aa: CASSSYRDEEKLFF
cdr3_nt: TGTGCCAGCAGTTCCTACAGGGATGAAGAAAAACTGTTTTTT

d_call: TRBD1
j_call: TRBJ1-4
cdr3_length: 16
v_call: TRBV28
cdr3_aa: CASSSPGTVYNEKLFF
cdr3_nt: TGTGCCAGCAGTTCCCCCGGGACAGTCTATAATGAAAAACTGTTTTTT

d_call: NA
j_call: TRBJ2-6
cdr3_length: 17
v_call: TRBV9
cdr3_aa: CASSVDVAPSGANVLTF
cdr3_nt: TGTGCCAGCAGCGTAGACGTCGCCCCCTCTGGGGCCAACGTCCTGACTTTC

d_call: NA
j_call: TRBJ1-6
cdr3_length: 13
v_call: TRBV27
cdr3_aa: CATGRRPNSPLHF
cdr3_nt: TGTGCCACCGGTCGGAGGCCGAATTCACCCCTCCACTTT

d_call: TRBD2
j_call: TRBJ2-2
cdr3_length: 14
v_call: TRBV7-2
cdr3_aa: CASSPTSGTGELFF
cdr3_nt: TGTGCCAGCAGTCCGACTAGCGGGACCGGGGAGCTGTTTTTT